This entry lists 2 T cell receptor beta chains sequenced from one sample in a study of identifying expanded T cells in peripheral blood. The protocol was immunoSEQ multiplex PCR, while the TCRdb copy is restricted to in-frame clones and leaves out a portion. The sample contains under 100,000 clones, about 88% of which appear only once. The sequencing sample was made of blood. These receptors all stem from a person aged 18 to 75 in good health.

The chain employs TRBV5-1 and TRBJ2-5; a weak D match, TRBD2 (7 bases). The V and J ends lost 4 bases and 5 bases respectively, with 24 bases between them. The CDR3 runs to 17 residues. Germline CDR1 SGHRS, CDR2 YFSETQ. CDR3 protein: CASSRHPWGGLGETQYF. The CDR3 DNA reads as TGCGCCAGCAGCCGTCACCCCTGGGGGGGGCTAGGGGAGACCCAGTACTTC.

This clone came up once. The chain joins TRBV28 to TRBJ2-4; TRBD1 agrees at 11 bases. CDR1 and CDR2 (germline): MDHEN, SYDVKM. J gave up 0 bases and V 6 bases, and 7 bases lay outside the gene matches. The CDR3 extends over 17 amino acids. The CDR3 coding sequence is TGTGCCAGCAGCGGACAGGGGGCCGGGCTAGCCAAAAACATTCAGTACTTC. Its protein product is CASSGQGAGLAKNIQYF. The full variable domain, rest sourced from reference TRBV28 and TRBJ2-4, is DVKVTQSSRYLVKRTGEKVFLECVQDMDHENMFWYRQDPGLGLRLIYFSYDVKMKEKGDIPEGYSVSREKKERFSLILESASTNQTSMYLCASSGQGAGLAKNIQYFGAGTRLSVL.